What follows are 6 T cell receptor beta chains derived from one specimen sequenced in a study of blood T cell repertoires in COVID-19. The method was immunoSEQ multiplex PCR; TCRdb's version includes in-frame clones alone and lacks a portion of them. The table includes around 100,000 clones, roughly 80% detected once. Sequencing was done on a sample of peripheral blood. The receptors come from a human donor in a cohort sampled during active COVID-19.

This chain joins TRBV5-1 and TRBJ2-2, with D tentatively TRBD2 (6 bases). The CDR3 consists of 15 residues. Germline values: CDR1 SGHRS, CDR2 YFSETQ. V was cut by 4 bases and J by 5 bases, with 15 bases left in between. DNA of the CDR3: TGCGCCAGCAGCCCTACGGGAGTAAGGACCGGGGAGCTGTTTTTT. The encoded protein is CASSPTGVRTGELFF.

The gene calls are TRBV19 and TRBJ2-5; 7 bases map to TRBD2. CDR1 and CDR2 from the germline V gene are LNHDA and SQIVND (reference sequence). The CDR3 covers 15 residues. V lost 6 bases, J lost 0 bases, and 7 bases stayed unmatched. CDR3: CASSSGRGNQETQYF. In DNA form, the CDR3 reads TGTGCCAGTAGCTCAGGGCGGGGGAACCAAGAGACCCAGTACTTC.

The gene calls are TRBV5-1 and TRBJ2-2, with 9 positions matching TRBD1. V lost 0 bases to trimming and J lost 4 bases; unmatched junction nucleotides: 1. CDR3 size: 15 residues. The germline gives CDR1 SGHRS, CDR2 YFSETQ. The CDR3 reads CASSLGDRVTGELFF. DNA of the CDR3: TGCGCCAGCAGCTTGGGGGACAGGGTCACCGGGGAGCTGTTTTTT.

This sequence joins TRBV7-2 and TRBJ1-5; D is perhaps TRBD1 (5 bases). Germline CDR1 is SGHTA and CDR2 is FQGNSA. V dropped 3 bases and J dropped 5 bases, with 5 bases sitting between them. This CDR3 has 12 residues. The CDR3 DNA reads TGTGCCAGCAGCTTCAGGGATCAGCCCCAGCATTTT. It encodes CASSFRDQPQHF.

The V and J genes are TRBV19 and TRBJ2-3; D remains ambiguous. CDR3 size: 15 residues. Germline V gene lookup returns CDR1 LNHDA and CDR2 SQIVND (reference sequence). V shed 2 bases and J shed 8 bases, with 17 bases lying between them. The CDR3 sequence is CASSISLNTRSTQYF. CDR3 DNA sequence: TGTGCCAGTAGTATATCTCTTAATACCCGGAGTACGCAGTATTTT. Using reference TRBV19 and TRBJ2-3 for the parts outside the CDR3, the full variable domain is DGGITQSPKYLFRKEGQNVTLSCEQNLNHDAMYWYRQDPGQGLRLIYYSQIVNDFQKGDIAEGYSVSREKKESFPLTVTSAQKNPTAFYLCASSISLNTRSTQYFGPGTRLTVL.

Of note for this clone: Other DNA sequences in this sample translate to the same CDR3. As DNA, the CDR3 is TGTGCCAGTAGTATAGGGGCCATGAACACTGAAGCTTTCTTT. Protein sequence: CASSIGAMNTEAFF. The V and J genes are TRBV19 and TRBJ1-1; unclear D gene. This CDR3 is built from 14 residues. V lost 1 base, J lost 0 bases, and 6 bases lay in between. Germline V lookup: CDR1 LNHDA, CDR2 SQIVND (reference sequence).